A selection of T cell receptor beta chains follows, all from one sample in a study of shared clonotypes between healthy human individuals. Profiling relied on immunoSEQ multiplex PCR, and the TCRdb table lists in-frame clones only, not all of them. The data contain approximately 720,000 clones, 72% of them seen just once; the ten biggest clones take up 1.8%. The sample taken for sequencing was memory CD4+ T cells sorted from blood. The receptors were sampled from a young woman in good health. Each CDR3 is given with its conserved first and last residue. Each record gives: J gene, clone size, V gene, D gene, CDR3 DNA, CDR3 protein. The D gene is left open where the match is weak. The size of a clone is reported for some rows only, either as once, few or many, or as a class for expanded clones.

J gene: TRBJ2-2; clone size: NA; V gene: TRBV9; D gene: TRBD2; CDR3 DNA: TGTGCCAGCAGCGTAGAGACTAGCGGGAAAAACACCGGGGAGCTGTTTTTT; CDR3 protein: CASSVETSGKNTGELFF
J gene: TRBJ1-2; clone size: once; V gene: TRBV29-1; D gene: TRBD1; CDR3 DNA: TGCAGCGTAGAAAACAGGGGGAAAGGCTACACCTTC; CDR3 protein: CSVENRGKGYTF
J gene: TRBJ2-5; clone size: NA; V gene: TRBV4-1; D gene: NA; CDR3 DNA: TGCGCCAGCAGCCAAGTAACGCGCCAAGAGACCCAGTACTTC; CDR3 protein: CASSQVTRQETQYF
J gene: TRBJ2-7; clone size: NA; V gene: TRBV30; D gene: NA; CDR3 DNA: TGTGCCTGGAGTGGACCGACAGTCTCCTACGAGCAGTACTTC; CDR3 protein: CAWSGPTVSYEQYF
J gene: TRBJ1-5; clone size: NA; V gene: TRBV2; D gene: NA; CDR3 DNA: TGTGCCAGCAGAGGGGACATTCCTGGAGGTCAGCCCCAGCATTTT; CDR3 protein: CASRGDIPGGQPQHF
J gene: TRBJ1-2; clone size: many; V gene: TRBV2; D gene: NA; CDR3 DNA: TGTGCCAGCACCCCGGATGGGGGTACTGGCTACACCTTC; CDR3 protein: CASTPDGGTGYTF
J gene: TRBJ2-3; clone size: NA; V gene: TRBV9; D gene: TRBD1; CDR3 DNA: TGTGCCAGCAGCGTAGCTACGGGGACAGAAAATACGCAGTATTTT; CDR3 protein: CASSVATGTENTQYF
J gene: TRBJ2-3; clone size: NA; V gene: TRBV4-1; D gene: NA; CDR3 DNA: TGCGCCAGCAGCCAGTTCCTCTTAGGCACAGATACGCAGTATTTT; CDR3 protein: CASSQFLLGTDTQYF
J gene: TRBJ2-7; clone size: many; V gene: TRBV28; D gene: TRBD2; CDR3 DNA: TGTGCCAGCAGTTCATCCGGGACTAGGGTCTCCTACGAGCAGTACTTC; CDR3 protein: CASSSSGTRVSYEQYF
J gene: TRBJ1-1; clone size: few; V gene: TRBV10-2; D gene: NA; CDR3 DNA: TGCGCCAGCAGTGACTACCCAGGGAGGGCTGAAGCTTTCTTT; CDR3 protein: CASSDYPGRAEAFF
J gene: TRBJ2-5; clone size: NA; V gene: TRBV2; D gene: NA; CDR3 DNA: TGTGCCAGCAGTGCCGGGACACAAGAGACCCAGTACTTC; CDR3 protein: CASSAGTQETQYF
J gene: TRBJ2-5; clone size: NA; V gene: TRBV2; D gene: NA; CDR3 DNA: TGTGCCAGCAGTGGCTGGACAGTCCAAGAGACCCAGTACTTC; CDR3 protein: CASSGWTVQETQYF
J gene: TRBJ2-7; clone size: NA; V gene: TRBV21-1; D gene: NA; CDR3 DNA: TGTGCCAGCAGCAACCCCCCCGGGAAAGGAATCTACGAGCAGTACTTC; CDR3 protein: CASSNPPGKGIYEQYF
J gene: TRBJ1-1; clone size: NA; V gene: TRBV14; D gene: NA; CDR3 DNA: TGTGCCAGCAGCCACCGAATTTCGGGTGGCACTGAAGCTTTCTTT; CDR3 protein: CASSHRISGGTEAFF
J gene: TRBJ2-1; clone size: few; V gene: TRBV7-2; D gene: TRBD2; CDR3 DNA: TGTGCCAGCAGCTTAGTGGGGACTAGCGGATACAATGAGCAGTTCTTC; CDR3 protein: CASSLVGTSGYNEQFF